The 17 T cell receptor beta chains below all came from one sample that was sequenced in a study of CD8+CD57+ T cells in acquired aplastic anemia. Both TCR beta VDJ combination and CDR3 sequence profiling were carried out. Genomic DNA was the template for this profiling. TCRdb re-derived calls from the reads in MiXCR, one entry per CDR3 protein. The sample records 100,000 to 150,000 distinct CDR3 sequences, more than 40% being singletons. The material sequenced was sorted CD4+, CD8+, or CD8+CD57+ T cells (not recorded which) from PBMCs. These receptors all come from a human donor in good health, serving as a control.

This clonotype was observed many times. The chain uses TRBV6-5 and TRBJ1-1; D is unresolved. Germline-derived CDR1 and CDR2 are MNHEY and SVGAGI. The CDR3 consists of 16 residues. V was clipped by 8 bases and J by 1 base, with 20 bases between them. The CDR3: CASSRTALPTNTEAFF. CDR3 sequence (DNA): TGTGCCAGCTCTAGGACGGCTTTACCCACGAACACTGAAGCTTTCTTT.

This rearrangement joins TRBV20-1 to TRBJ2-1, with 12 bases identical to TRBD2. J gave up 3 bases and V 6 bases, and 3 bases lay outside the gene matches. Germline V gives CDR1 DFQATT, CDR2 SNEGSKA (reference sequence). The CDR3 runs 14 residues. The CDR3 sequence: CSARLAGDYNEQFF. In nucleotides, the CDR3 is TGCAGTGCAAGACTAGCGGGGGACTACAATGAGCAGTTCTTC.

The chain combines TRBV25-1 with TRBJ1-6; no firm D call. This CDR3 region has 15 residues. Germline CDR1 and CDR2: MGHDK and SYGVNS. V lost 7 bases and J lost 0, with 10 bases in between. This CDR3 reads CASMRTSSYNSPLHF. The DNA for the CDR3 is TGTGCCAGCATGAGAACGAGCTCCTATAATTCACCCCTCCACTTT.

This clonotype was picked up many times. The chain carries TRBV14 and TRBJ2-5, with 11 nucleotides matching TRBD2. The CDR3 consists of 17 residues. Losses at the gene ends were 4 bases for V and 2 bases for J; bases not matched to a gene: 9. Germline V lookup: CDR1 SGHDN, CDR2 FVKESK. In DNA, the CDR3 is TGTGCCAGCAGCCCGAATCGACTAGCGGGGATACAAGAGACCCAGTACTTC. It codes for CASSPNRLAGIQETQYF. The full variable domain, its missing parts supplied by reference TRBV14 and TRBJ2-5, is EAGVTQFPSHSVIEKGQTVTLRCDPISGHDNLYWYRRVMGKEIKFLLHFVKESKQDESGMPNNRFLAERTGGTYSTLKVQPAELEDSGVYFCASSPNRLAGIQETQYFGPGTRLLVL.

Comment on this clonotype: Given the absence of the conserved phenylalanine or tryptophan at the CDR3 end, a read error is likely. No DNA is shown, since the ends of the CDR3 on it are uncertain; the CDR3 is the one TCRdb lists. The J gene is TRBJ1-1, the V gene TRBV20-1; no DNA check was done on the table's D call, TRBD1. The CDR3 spans 13 residues, counting both ends. CDR1 and CDR2 from the germline V gene are DFQATT and SNEGSKA (reference sequence). The CDR3 sequence is CSAGDTVNTEASS.

The table lists this clonotype with many counts. As DNA, the CDR3 is TGTGCCAGCAGCCAAGACAGGGCTGAAGCTTTCTTT. It encodes CASSQDRAEAFF. The rearrangement links TRBV14 to TRBJ1-1, with D perhaps TRBD1 (5 bases). Per germline, CDR1 SGHDN and CDR2 FVKESK. V dropped 0 bases and J dropped 6 bases, with 5 bases sitting between them. The CDR3 length is 12 residues.

This clonotype appeared once. CDR3 sequence reads: CASSLSGGRYEQYF. The CDR3 nucleotides are TGTGCCAGCAGTCTTAGCGGGGGCCGCTACGAGCAGTACTTC. This sequence joins TRBV2 and TRBJ2-7; 9 bases are a match to TRBD2. The CDR3 totals 14 residues. Germline loops: CDR1 SNHLY, CDR2 FYNNEI. V gave up 5 bases and J gave up 3 bases; unmatched junction bases: 5.

This clonotype was counted at least ten times. The CDR3 protein is CASSLGASGQETQYF. CDR3 nucleotide sequence: TGTGCCAGCAGCTTAGGAGCTAGCGGCCAAGAGACCCAGTACTTC. The chain links TRBV7-2 to TRBJ2-5; 7 bases are a match to TRBD2. The CDR3 has 15 residues. Looked up from germline, CDR1 is SGHTA and CDR2 is FQGNSA. The J segment lost 1 base and the V segment lost 1 base, leaving 3 bases of the junction unmatched.

This clonotype was picked up many times. The V call is TRBV6-1, the J call TRBJ2-3; no clear D gene. The V end was cut by 5 bases, the J end by 3 bases, with 12 bases between. Germline V CDR1 and CDR2: MNHNS, SASEGT. There are 14 residues in the CDR3. CDR3 nucleotides: TGTGCCAGCAGTAGAACTCTGGGGACAGATACGCAGTATTTT. Translation gives CASSRTLGTDTQYF.

This clonotype was detected many times. V usage is TRBV7-9 and J usage is TRBJ2-3; no clear D. CDR1 is SEHNR, CDR2 FQNEAQ, per germline (reference sequence). This CDR3 contains 12 residues. V lost 6 bases to trimming and J lost 0 bases, with 4 bases between them. CDR3 nucleotide sequence: TGTGCCAGCAGGGAGAGCACAGATACGCAGTATTTT. It encodes CASRESTDTQYF.

This sequence joins TRBV20-1 and TRBJ2-1, with no clear D. Between the trimmed V and J ends, which lost 3 bases and 4 bases, there was a span of 4 bases. This CDR3 is 11 amino acids long. Germline assignment: CDR1 DFQATT and CDR2 SNEGSKA (reference sequence). CDR3 in DNA: TGCAGTGCTAGGGGTTACAATGAGCAGTTCTTC. It encodes CSARGYNEQFF.

This chain's CDR3 is CASSRGTGLRGSQPQHF. CDR3 nucleotide sequence: TGTGCCAGCAGCAGGGGGACAGGGCTAAGAGGAAGCCAGCCCCAGCATTTT. J is TRBJ1-5 and V is TRBV19, with 9 bases identical to TRBD1. CDR1 and CDR2 (germline): LNHDA, SQIVND (reference sequence). The CDR3 is 17 residues long. Unmatched junction bases numbered 19, after V lost 9 bases and J lost 7 bases.

As to this clonotype: In this CDR3 the conserved last residue, phenylalanine or tryptophan, is missing, so a read error is likely. This chain uses TRBV24-1 with TRBJ2-5; 7 bases line up with TRBD1. The germline V gene encodes CDR1 KGHDR and CDR2 SFDVKD. This CDR3 comprises 15 residues. The trim removed 7 bases at V and 5 bases at J, leaving 12 bases unmatched. CDR3 residues: CATSSRQGSGETQYL. In nucleotides, the CDR3 is TGTGCCACCAGCTCAAGACAGGGATCGGGGGAGACCCAGTACCTC.

This clonotype has ten or more counts. V and J are TRBV6-2 or TRBV6-3 and TRBJ2-3; 11 bases fit TRBD2. The J segment lost 2 bases and the V segment lost 2 bases, leaving 9 bases of the junction unmatched. The CDR3 contains 18 residues. Germline V gives CDR1 MNHEY, CDR2 SVGEGT. CDR3 region: CASSYHSLAGALTDTQYF. DNA for the CDR3: TGTGCCAGCAGTTACCACTCACTAGCGGGGGCCCTCACAGATACGCAGTATTTT.

The chain couples TRBV2 to TRBJ1-4, with 8 nucleotides matching TRBD1. Per germline, CDR1 SNHLY and CDR2 FYNNEI. With V trimmed by 6 bases and J by 12 bases, 12 bases remained unmatched. CDR3 size: 14 residues. The CDR3 region is CASRHRDRTLELFF. DNA for the CDR3: TGTGCCAGCAGACACCGGGACAGGACACTGGAACTGTTTTTT.

V usage is TRBV2 and J usage is TRBJ2-3, with D tentatively TRBD1 (5 bases). Germline CDR1 and CDR2: SNHLY and FYNNEI. The CDR3 totals 15 residues. V shed 11 bases and J shed 0 bases, with 18 bases lying between them. In nucleotides, the CDR3 is TGTGCCGGGGCCGATAGGCTGACTAGCACAGATACGCAGTATTTT. Translated: CAGADRLTSTDTQYF.

This rearrangement joins TRBV10-3 to TRBJ1-2; 9 bases are shared with TRBD1. This CDR3 has 17 residues. V shed 4 bases, J shed 3 bases, and the junction held 12 bases outside the gene matches. Germline assignment: CDR1 ENHRY and CDR2 SYGVKD. DNA of the CDR3: TGTGCCATCAGTGGATCACCGGGACAGGGAGGGGACTATGGCTACACCTTC. Translation: CAISGSPGQGGDYGYTF.